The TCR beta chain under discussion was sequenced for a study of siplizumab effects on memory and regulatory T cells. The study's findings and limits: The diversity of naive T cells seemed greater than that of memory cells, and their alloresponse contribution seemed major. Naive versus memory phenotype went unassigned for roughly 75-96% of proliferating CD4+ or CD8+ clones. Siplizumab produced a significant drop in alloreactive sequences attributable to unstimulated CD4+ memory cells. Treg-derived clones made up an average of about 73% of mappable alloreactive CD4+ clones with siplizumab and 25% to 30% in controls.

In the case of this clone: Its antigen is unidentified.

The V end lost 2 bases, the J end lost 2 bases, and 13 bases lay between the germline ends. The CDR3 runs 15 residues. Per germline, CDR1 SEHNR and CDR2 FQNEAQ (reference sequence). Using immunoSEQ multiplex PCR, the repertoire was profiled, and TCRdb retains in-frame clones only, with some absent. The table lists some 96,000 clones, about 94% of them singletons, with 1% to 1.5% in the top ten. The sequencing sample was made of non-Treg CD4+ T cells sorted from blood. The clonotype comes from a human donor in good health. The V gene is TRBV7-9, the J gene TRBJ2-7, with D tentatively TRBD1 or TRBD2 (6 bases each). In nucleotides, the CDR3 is TGTGCCAGCAGCTTACGGAGGGGGATGGCCTACGAGCAGTACTTC. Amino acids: CASSLRRGMAYEQYF.